This T cell receptor beta chain appears in the sequencing data of a study of cytomegalovirus exposure and HLA in healthy donors. Study conclusions and caveats: Later genetic work tied a missense DCLRE1C variant to beta-chain V and J trimming. Highest at DRB1 and lowest at HLA-C, TCR association rates differed among HLA loci in a later analysis. Analyzed later, most CMV-associated TCR beta chains appeared HLA-restricted.

In regard to this clone: Its target is unknown.

Losses at the gene ends were 0 bases for V and 4 bases for J; bases not matched to a gene: 4. Per the germline V gene, CDR1 is SGHNT and CDR2 is YYREEE (reference sequence). The CDR3 runs 15 residues. PCR used 60 Vbeta primers and 13 Jbeta primers. Here immunoSEQ multiplex PCR was the method, and the copy in TCRdb shows in-frame clones only, minus some. The repertoire holds more than 95,000 clones, with roughly 75% as singletons. Sequencing used PBMCs. The TCR comes from a woman aged 45 to 65 in good health and CMV-seronegative. This rearrangement joins TRBV5-4 to TRBJ2-5, with TRBD1 matching 9 bases. The CDR3 DNA reads TGTGCCAGCAGCTTGGATGGGACAGGGAGAGAGACCCAGTACTTC. Translation gives CASSLDGTGRETQYF.